A selection of T cell receptor beta chains follows, all from one sample in a study of blood T cell repertoires in COVID-19. Some clones are missing from TCRdb's copy, which holds only in-frame ones; the method was immunoSEQ multiplex PCR. Here the sample spans fewer than 450,000 clones, nearly 90% being singletons. Input material: PBMCs or T cells enriched from blood (not recorded which). These receptors were obtained from a woman between 40 and 50 years old with acute COVID-19. CDR3s include the opening cysteine and the closing phenylalanine or tryptophan. Each record gives: V gene, J gene, D gene, CDR3 protein. D genes are given only for firm matches.

TRBV2,TRBJ1-5,-,CASRRGSQPQHF
TRBV19,TRBJ2-7,TRBD1,CASAPGQGYEQYF
TRBV29-1,TRBJ1-4,-,CSVGGLNEKLFF
TRBV18,TRBJ1-5,-,CASSPGTSNQPQHF
TRBV19,TRBJ2-7,-,CASSIGADSYEQYF
TRBV24-1,TRBJ2-5,-,CATQGLDLALETQYF
TRBV27,TRBJ1-5,TRBD1,CASSLYARRWTGVQPQHF
TRBV19,TRBJ2-4,-,CASSPAQGRGNIQYF
TRBV6-5,TRBJ1-4,-,CASSGAGLNEKLFF
TRBV5-1,TRBJ1-2,-,CASSTQDGYGYTF
TRBV20-1,TRBJ2-3,TRBD2,CSASRAGGVADTQYF
TRBV14,TRBJ2-5,-,CASSLSFIWGEETQYF
TRBV7-2,TRBJ2-2,-,CASSLVAGANTGELFF
TRBV5-1,TRBJ2-7,-,CASSKERAYEQYF
TRBV7-9,TRBJ1-5,TRBD1,CASSLGGGHSNQPQHF
TRBV29-1,TRBJ2-1,TRBD1,CSVEDVAGGVNEQFF
TRBV3-1/TRBV3-2,TRBJ2-7,-,CASSRGQESYEQYF
TRBV2,TRBJ1-3,-,CASTYRGNTIYF
TRBV7-9,TRBJ2-7,-,CASSPGSRGSYEQYF
TRBV2,TRBJ1-1,TRBD1,CASSGNRGNTEAFF
TRBV5-1,TRBJ2-6,-,CASSINPQGSGANVLTF
TRBV7-9,TRBJ1-2,TRBD1,CASSFDAMGQKNYGYTF
TRBV18,TRBJ1-2,TRBD1,CASSLRDRQQSDTF
TRBV18,TRBJ2-2,TRBD2,CASSFLAGTGELFF
TRBV21-1,TRBJ2-5,-,CASSVTSGGAGETQYF
TRBV6-4,TRBJ2-6,-,CASSDSGAGLPGANVLTF
TRBV4-1,TRBJ1-1,TRBD1,CASSRGQGTNTEAFF
TRBV5-1,TRBJ2-7,-,CASSLESGPYEQYF
TRBV9,TRBJ2-6,-,CASSPEWSVLTF
TRBV6-2/TRBV6-3,TRBJ1-6,-,CASSYWAANSPLHF
TRBV15,TRBJ1-5,-,CATSRDYETGYQPQHF
TRBV7-9,TRBJ1-6,-,CASSLDGDSRFSPLHF
TRBV6-5,TRBJ2-5,-,CASGVDTGETQYF
TRBV15,TRBJ2-2,-,CATSRAGIAGELFF
TRBV24-1,TRBJ2-1,TRBD1,CATSEPGQGLNNEQFF
TRBV9,TRBJ1-2,TRBD1,CASSVGGQWGYTF
TRBV12-3/TRBV12-4,TRBJ2-4,-,CASVPRAKNIQYF
TRBV3-1/TRBV3-2,TRBJ1-6,-,CASSQDWTWLTPLHF
TRBV9,TRBJ1-2,TRBD1,CASSGGDSGYGYTF
TRBV6-5,TRBJ2-1,TRBD2,CASSYLAGRRNEQFF
TRBV5-1,TRBJ1-5,TRBD1,CASSPGTGYGNQPQHF
TRBV5-6,TRBJ2-1,-,CASSRGGTEQFF
TRBV9,TRBJ2-3,TRBD2,CASSVFTSGGTDTQYF
TRBV5-1,TRBJ1-2,-,CASSGDYGYTF
TRBV2,TRBJ1-4,-,CASRAQGGNEKLFF
TRBV13,TRBJ2-7,-,CASSLGSGSYEQYF
TRBV4-1,TRBJ2-7,TRBD1,CASSQAQGDYEQYF
TRBV5-5,TRBJ1-1,-,CASSLAPGILNTEAFF
TRBV10-3,TRBJ1-2,-,CAIRGPTGVDYGYTF
TRBV30,TRBJ1-6,TRBD1,CAWRRPGQGDSPLHF
TRBV19,TRBJ1-5,-,CASSEDSYQPQHF
TRBV30,TRBJ2-1,TRBD1,CAWRGQGYYNEQFF
TRBV21-1,TRBJ2-7,-,CASSNGVLSYEQYF
TRBV5-6,TRBJ1-6,-,CASSLGQRNSPLHF
TRBV11-3,TRBJ2-1,TRBD2,CASSLLAGDYNEQFF
TRBV12-3/TRBV12-4,TRBJ1-5,-,CASRITGNQPQHF
TRBV4-2,TRBJ1-2,-,CASSQDTRVSGTYGYTF
TRBV9,TRBJ2-3,-,CASSVGVFTDTQYF
TRBV29-1,TRBJ1-1,TRBD1,CSASEAGGTEAFF
TRBV10-2,TRBJ2-5,TRBD1,CASSDVGGTGGETQYF